The entry below gives a single T cell receptor (beta chain) sequence along with its context. This sample stems from a study of blood T cell repertoires in COVID-19. Whole-study context: Sites in the United States, Italy and Spain provided acute and convalescent COVID-19 samples.

Original methodology: For nucleated cells, counts were estimated from reference gene primer amplification. TCRdb keeps only in-frame clones here, not all; method: immunoSEQ multiplex PCR. V and J calls and clone size come straight from that table; D and trimming were deduced from the DNA. The data hold around 100,000 clones, with 65% to 90% observed a single time. Germline V gene lookup returns CDR1 MNHEY and CDR2 SMNVEV (reference sequence). This CDR3 has 15 residues. The V gene lost 2 bases and the J gene lost 2 bases, with 13 bases spanning the gap. The J gene is TRBJ2-7, the V gene TRBV27, with D possibly TRBD1 on 6 matching bases. The sequencing input was peripheral blood. This sequence originates from an elderly man with acute or convalescent COVID-19. DNA for the CDR3: TGTGCCAGCAGTTTAGGAAGACAGGACACCTACGAGCAGTACTTC. Its protein product is CASSLGRQDTYEQYF.